This TCR beta chain is from a study of CD8 T cells in Susac syndrome. Blood CD8+ and CD4+ T cells underwent high-throughput TCR beta sequencing. Negative isolation was applied to CD8+ and CD4+ T cells, and FACS enrichment was applied to TEMRA cells. In the case of this clonotype: Its antigen is as yet unknown.

Study results and caveats: As acknowledged by the study, its TCR sequencing and HLA analysis included a relatively small number of individuals.

The CDR3 contains 11 residues. V was pared by 2 bases and J by 8 bases, with 6 bases between. Germline-derived CDR1 and CDR2 are SGHTA and FQGNSA. Random hexamers served to reverse transcribe roughly 0.5 to 1 ug RNA. The authors amplified TCR beta CDR3 across 54 Vbeta and 13 Jbeta using immunoSEQ multiplex PCR. MiXCR, applied by TCRdb to the immunoSEQ multiplex PCR reads, yields one record per CDR3 protein. The sample lists some 120,000 distinct CDR3 sequences, roughly 94% seen once, with 0.1% to 0.15% in the top ten. The gene calls are TRBV7-2 and TRBJ1-2; D not certain. The source is a human donor with multiple sclerosis. Sequenced material: CD4+ T cells from PBMCs. As DNA, the CDR3 is TGTGCCAGCAGCTTATTTGGGGGCTACACCTTC. Translation gives CASSLFGGYTF.